Below, 23 T cell receptor beta chains from the same sample are listed, as sequenced in a study of T cell changes during pregnancy in multiple sclerosis. Sequenced by immunoSEQ multiplex PCR; TCRdb stores in-frame clones only, minus some. There are around 20,000 clones in the sample; roughly nine tenths occur only once, and roughly 8.1% lies in the top ten. Source: CD8+ T cells from peripheral blood mononuclear cells, taken in the second trimester of pregnancy. Receptors originate from a female donor in good health, enrolled as a control in a pregnancy study.

The chain is built from TRBV7-9 and TRBJ2-7, with a weak D call TRBD2 (5 bases). Trimming took off 3 bases at V and 3 bases at J, with 15 bases between the two ends. This CDR3 spans 15 amino acids. Germline V lookup: CDR1 SEHNR, CDR2 FQNEAQ (reference sequence). The CDR3 here is CASSFGGGADYEQYF. CDR3 coding DNA: TGTGCCAGCAGCTTTGGCGGAGGTGCTGACTACGAGCAGTACTTC.

This chain connects TRBV4-2 to TRBJ2-7, with TRBD2 as a possible D gene (5 bases). The CDR3 covers 17 residues. Trimming shortened V by 0 bases and J by 2 bases, and 17 bases separated the two germline ends. Germline V gene data show CDR1 as LGHNA and CDR2 as YNFKEQ. This CDR3 reads CASSQDDLTGSAYEQYF. The CDR3 nucleotides read TGTGCCAGCAGCCAAGATGATCTAACGGGATCCGCCTACGAGCAGTACTTC.

The chain links TRBV5-6 to TRBJ1-2, with a possible D match to TRBD1 (6 bases). The CDR3 is made up of 14 amino acids. Trimming stripped 0 bases from V and 8 bases from J, with 14 bases between. Germline loops: CDR1 SGHDT, CDR2 YYEEEE. The CDR3 nucleotides are TGTGCCAGCAGCTTGGGGCAGGGGTTATGGGGCTACACCTTC. Amino acids: CASSLGQGLWGYTF.

The chain couples TRBV6-5 to TRBJ2-2, with 8 bases that match TRBD1. V was pared by 2 bases and J by 5 bases, with 4 bases of the junction left unmatched. The germline V gene has CDR1 MNHEY and CDR2 SVGAGI. The CDR3 has 15 residues. CDR3 region: CASSYQGARTGELFF. Here the CDR3 DNA reads TGTGCCAGCAGTTACCAGGGGGCGCGAACCGGGGAGCTGTTTTTT.

The rearrangement links TRBV15 to TRBJ1-1; D is uncertain. The CDR3 has 17 residues. Germline V gene data show CDR1 as LNHNV and CDR2 as YYDKDF (reference sequence). V lost 0 bases and J 2 bases, leaving 16 bases between the germline ends. CDR3 in amino acids: CATSRDLSADLNTEAFF. The DNA of the CDR3 is TGTGCCACCAGCAGAGATCTGTCGGCAGACTTAAACACTGAAGCTTTCTTT.

The V call is TRBV14, the J call TRBJ2-7; 7 bases match TRBD1. V lost 3 bases to trimming and J lost 0 bases; unmatched junction nucleotides: 5. Per the germline V gene, CDR1 is SGHDN and CDR2 is FVKESK. This CDR3 spans 15 amino acids. CDR3 amino acids: CASSHGTESSYEQYF. The CDR3 DNA reads TGTGCCAGCAGCCATGGGACAGAGAGCTCCTACGAGCAGTACTTC.

The chain carries TRBV27 and TRBJ1-1; 8 nucleotides align to TRBD1. The CDR3 has 14 residues. Trimming at V came to 10 bases and at J to 4 bases, leaving 11 bases not matched to a gene. Per germline, CDR1 MNHEY and CDR2 SMNVEV (reference sequence). The CDR3 bases are TGTGCCACCGGACAGGGTGGTTTGGGCACTGAAGCTTTCTTT. Translating it yields CATGQGGLGTEAFF.

V usage is TRBV12-5 and J usage is TRBJ1-3, with D perhaps matching TRBD1 (5 bases). V was pared by 4 bases and J by 6 bases, with 10 bases between. The CDR3 covers 13 residues. In germline, CDR1 is LGHNT, CDR2 FRNRAP. CDR3 residues: CASGSGGVNTIYF. CDR3 sequence (DNA): TGTGCTAGTGGTTCCGGGGGGGTAAACACCATATATTTT.

This sequence joins TRBV28 and TRBJ2-1; 8 bases are a match to TRBD2. The CDR3 is made up of 15 amino acids. V was clipped by 1 base and J by 14 bases; unmatched bases: 13. Germline CDR1 is MDHEN and CDR2 is SYDVKM. The CDR3 loop reads CASSLYVRGGRSEFF. CDR3 sequence (DNA): TGTGCCAGCAGTTTATACGTTCGGGGGGGGAGGAGTGAGTTCTTC. Full variable domain (rest looked up from reference TRBV28 and TRBJ2-1): DVKVTQSSRYLVKRTGEKVFLECVQDMDHENMFWYRQDPGLGLRLIYFSYDVKMKEKGDIPEGYSVSREKKERFSLILESASTNQTSMYLCASSLYVRGGRSEFFGPGTRLTVL.

The chain couples TRBV6-1 to TRBJ1-5, with D maybe TRBD1 (6 bases). CDR1 and CDR2 from the germline V gene are MNHNS and SASEGT. Trimming took 3 bases from V and 8 from J, leaving 17 bases between them. The CDR3 contains 15 residues. Here the CDR3 reads CASSEGIEGVEPQHF. The CDR3 DNA reads as TGTGCCAGCAGTGAGGGTATCGAGGGGGTGGAGCCCCAGCATTTT.

This chain joins TRBV14 and TRBJ2-5; 8 bases fit TRBD2. Germline assignment: CDR1 SGHDN and CDR2 FVKESK. The CDR3 contains 16 residues. Trimming removed 1 base from V and 5 bases from J; junction bases left unmatched: 9. This chain's CDR3 is CASSQAPGTSSETQYF. CDR3 nucleotides: TGTGCCAGCAGCCAAGCCCCCGGGACTAGTAGTGAGACCCAGTACTTC.

The CDR3 DNA sequence: TGTGCCCTCATACGGGACAGATGGTATGGCTACACCTTC. Protein: CALIRDRWYGYTF. The gene calls are TRBV2 and TRBJ1-2; 7 positions match TRBD1. Looked up from germline, CDR1 is SNHLY and CDR2 is FYNNEI. This CDR3 has 13 amino acids. Trimming cost V 11 bases and J 5 bases; bases outside gene matches: 11.

The rearrangement uses TRBV19 and TRBJ1-5, with TRBD1 matching over 10 bases. The length of the CDR3 is 15 residues. CDR1 and CDR2 from the germline V gene are LNHDA and SQIVND (reference sequence). V was pared by 5 bases and J by 5 bases, with 6 bases of the junction left unmatched. DNA for the CDR3: TGTGCCAGTAGTTCCGGGACAGGGGAGTATCAGCCCCAGCATTTT. Its translation is CASSSGTGEYQPQHF.

This clone came up a few times. V gene TRBV6-4 combines with J gene TRBJ2-3, with 10 bases aligning to TRBD2. Looked up from germline, CDR1 is MRHNA and CDR2 is SNTAGT. The J segment lost 0 bases and the V segment lost 6 bases, leaving 3 bases of the junction unmatched. CDR3 size: 15 residues. The CDR3 nucleotides are TGTGCCAGCAGGGCTAGCGGGGGAAGCACAGATACGCAGTATTTT. Translated, it gives CASRASGGSTDTQYF.

This clone was recorded only once. The CDR3 DNA sequence: TGCGCCAGCTCCTGGTCTAGCGGGGGGGGCTACGAGCAGTACTTC. It specifies CASSWSSGGGYEQYF. The rearrangement links TRBV10-2 to TRBJ2-7, with 12 bases matching TRBD2. The CDR3 runs to 15 residues. Losses at the gene ends were 8 bases for V and 3 bases for J; bases not matched to a gene: 8. CDR1 WSHSY and CDR2 SAAADI come from the germline V gene.

J is TRBJ1-6 and V is TRBV5-8, with 10 nucleotides matching TRBD1. Germline lookup yields CDR1 SGHTS and CDR2 YDEGEE. CDR3 length: 16 amino acids. Trimming at V came to 4 bases and at J to 10 bases, leaving 11 bases not matched to a gene. The CDR3 sequence is CASSTLSDRGHSPLHF. As DNA, the CDR3 is TGTGCCAGCAGCACCTTGAGCGACAGGGGGCACTCACCCCTCCACTTT.

The chain employs TRBV11-2 and TRBJ2-7; tentative D call: TRBD2 (6 bases). CDR3 size: 13 residues. V shed 5 bases and J shed 7 bases, with 15 bases lying between them. Germline assignment: CDR1 SGHAT and CDR2 FQNNGV. Here the CDR3 DNA reads TGTGCCAGCAGCCCTAGTGGGGGGTATGAGCAGTACTTC. This translates into CASSPSGGYEQYF. The variable domain in full, completed from reference TRBV11-2 and TRBJ2-7, reads EAGVAQSPRYKIIEKRQSVAFWCNPISGHATLYWYQQILGQGPKLLIQFQNNGVVDDSQLPKDRFSAERLKGVDSTLKIQPAKLEDSAVYLCASSPSGGYEQYFGPGTRLTVT.

The chain couples TRBV6-5 to TRBJ2-7; 7 nucleotides agree with TRBD1. V shed 1 base, J shed 5 bases, and the junction held 11 bases outside the gene matches. Germline CDR1 reads MNHEY; CDR2 reads SVGAGI. The CDR3 contains 16 residues. CDR3 amino acids: CASSYYGQAEENEQYF. The CDR3 bases are TGTGCCAGCAGTTACTACGGACAGGCCGAGGAGAACGAGCAGTACTTC.

J is TRBJ1-2 and V is TRBV10-3, with TRBD1 as a possible D gene (5 bases). Per germline, CDR1 ENHRY and CDR2 SYGVKD. The CDR3 totals 15 residues. V lost 0 bases, J lost 6 bases, and 14 bases lay in between. The CDR3 is CAISESLGGVDGYTF. CDR3 nucleotides: TGTGCCATCAGTGAGTCCCTGGGGGGGGTTGATGGCTACACCTTC.

The CDR3 sequence: CASSQEAGGPNEQFF. The CDR3 DNA sequence: TGTGCCAGCAGCCAAGAAGCGGGAGGGCCGAATGAGCAGTTCTTC. The chain combines TRBV4-2 with TRBJ2-1; TRBD2 matches at 10 bases. The germline V gene encodes CDR1 LGHNA and CDR2 YNFKEQ. J was trimmed by 7 bases and V by 0 bases; bases with no gene match: 3. The CDR3 consists of 15 residues.

The chain employs TRBV9 and TRBJ2-1, with 10 bases lining up with TRBD1. The CDR3 runs to 16 residues. J gave up 10 bases and V 2 bases, and 12 bases lay outside the gene matches. Germline-derived CDR1 and CDR2 are SGDLS and YYNGEE. CDR3 amino acids: CASSVKGDRGFGEQFF. The CDR3 DNA reads TGTGCCAGCAGCGTGAAGGGGGACAGGGGCTTCGGAGAGCAGTTCTTC.

This clone was recorded only once. The rearrangement uses TRBV5-1 and TRBJ1-2; the D is unclear. From germline, CDR1 is SGHRS and CDR2 YFSETQ. CDR3 length: 15 residues. V was cut by 4 bases and J by 4 bases, with 17 bases left in between. The CDR3 nucleotides read TGCGCCAGCAGCCCGCCTACACGGACTGGCTATGGCTACACCTTC. This gives the protein CASSPPTRTGYGYTF. Complete variable domain (other parts from reference TRBV5-1 and TRBJ1-2): KAGVTQTPRYLIKTRGQQVTLSCSPISGHRSVSWYQQTPGQGLQFLFEYFSETQRNKGNFPGRFSGRQFSNSRSEMNVSTLELGDSALYLCASSPPTRTGYGYTFGSGTRLTVV.

This chain connects TRBV5-1 to TRBJ1-3; 9 nucleotides line up with TRBD1. Looked up from germline, CDR1 is SGHRS and CDR2 is YFSETQ. The CDR3 is made up of 16 amino acids. Losses at the gene ends were 3 bases for V and 1 base for J; bases not matched to a gene: 5. CDR3 sequence (DNA): TGCGCCAGCAGCTCGGACAGGGGTTATTCTGGAAACACCATATATTTT. Translating it yields CASSSDRGYSGNTIYF.